This TCR beta chain was identified in a study of blood T cells in healthy people across ages. A J-beta primer mix and a sample-barcoded 5' primer were used in a second PCR of roughly 7 to 12 cycles. TCRdb re-called the 5' RACE reads through MiXCR, storing one row per CDR3 protein. This sample has 1.5 million to 2 million distinct CDR3 sequences, with about 32% found just once. This clonotype was seen at least ten times. The sequenced sample was blood. This TCR derives from a woman in her thirties in good health.

The chain's CDR3 is CASSEDRGNYGYTF. As DNA, the CDR3 is TGTGCCAGCAGTGAGGACAGGGGGAACTATGGCTACACCTTC. V is TRBV6-5 and J is TRBJ1-2; 10 bases align to TRBD1. J lost 2 bases, V lost 5 bases, and 2 bases had no gene match. CDR1 is MNHEY and CDR2 is SVGAGI in the germline V gene. There are 14 residues in the CDR3.